The sequence of this T cell receptor (beta chain) was determined in a study of response to subunit inactivated influenza vaccine. Study-level results: The authors offered the suggestion that each seasonal influenza vaccination recruits few new T cells.

Using its own MiXCR run on the RT-PCR reads, TCRdb lists one record per CDR3 protein. The profile shows about 520,000 distinct CDR3 sequences, approximately 7.8% of them singletons. The length of the CDR3 is 16 residues. Trimming shortened V by 1 base and J by 1 base, and 10 bases separated the two germline ends. Germline V CDR1 and CDR2: SEHNR, FQNEAQ (reference sequence). As concerns this clonotype: Its antigen is undetermined.

The origin of this receptor is a man aged 50 to 69 who received an inactivated influenza vaccine. The sample here was PBMCs from blood, taken approximately 25 months after vaccination. V gene TRBV7-9 combines with J gene TRBJ2-2; D uncertain. The CDR3 DNA follows: TGTGCCAGCAGCTTAGATTCGGCAGTGAACACCGGGGAGCTGTTTTTT. This translates into CASSLDSAVNTGELFF.